The 4 T cell receptor beta chains below come from one sample, sequenced in a study of T cell responses to AZD1222 COVID-19 vaccine (dated by TCRdb to the early 2020s). The intended sense of this specimen's time point label: baseline before first vaccination. To prepare the library, the immunoSEQ multiplex PCR assay was applied. TCRdb retrieved this table from immuneACCESS and kept in-frame rearrangements only. Not all clones are present; in checked studies, unresolved V genes account for under half, and no reason is known for the remainder. This sample holds over 100,000 clones; about 90% were observed only once. Clones ranked in the top ten supply 7% to 8.5% of the sample. The specimen comprised peripheral blood, sampled on day 0 of AZD1222 vaccination. The receptors come from an adult in good health.

The V call is TRBV25-1, the J call TRBJ2-7; D may be TRBD1 (6 bases). CDR3 length: 18 amino acids. Trimming left V 7 bases short and J 2 bases short, with 27 bases between. Germline CDR1 is MGHDK and CDR2 is SYGVNS. The CDR3 nucleotides read TGTGCCAGCATGGGTCCGCTTAAAACAGGGTCACCCGCCTACGAGCAGTACTTC. Residues: CASMGPLKTGSPAYEQYF.

The chain recombines TRBV18 with TRBJ1-1, with D perhaps matching TRBD1 (6 bases). The V gene lost 3 bases and the J gene lost 0 bases, with 14 bases spanning the gap. The V gene's germline CDR1 is KGHSH and CDR2 LQKENI. CDR3 length: 16 amino acids. The CDR3 sequence is CASSPRAGAMNTEAFF. CDR3 nucleotides: TGTGCCAGCTCACCTCGGGCAGGGGCCATGAACACTGAAGCTTTCTTT. The whole variable domain, filled in from reference TRBV18 and TRBJ1-1, reads NAGVMQNPRHLVRRRGQEARLRCSPMKGHSHVYWYRQLPEEGLKFMVYLQKENIIDESGMPKERFSAEFPKEGPSILRIQQVVRGDSAAYFCASSPRAGAMNTEAFFGQGTRLTVV.

V gene TRBV30 combines with J gene TRBJ1-1; maybe TRBD1 (6 bases). Germline V CDR1 and CDR2: GTSNPN, SVGIG (reference sequence). CDR3 length equals 12 residues. V was cut by 4 bases and J by 6 bases, with 12 bases left in between. CDR3 amino acids: CAWTGGGAEAFF. CDR3 DNA: TGTGCCTGGACCGGAGGGGGGGCTGAAGCTTTCTTT. Drawing the rest from reference TRBV30 and TRBJ1-1, the complete variable domain is SQTIHQWPATLVQPVGSPLSLECTVEGTSNPNLYWYRQAAGRGLQLLFYSVGIGQISSEVPQNLSASRPQDRQFILSSKKLLLSDSGFYLCAWTGGGAEAFFGQGTRLTVV.

The chain employs TRBV29-1 and TRBJ1-1; a weak D match, TRBD1 (6 bases). The CDR3 length is 13 residues. CDR1 and CDR2 (germline): SQVTM, ANQGSEA. Trimming removed 7 bases from V and 7 bases from J, with 19 bases in between. CDR3 DNA sequence: TGCAGCGCACGCTGGGTCAGACAGGTTGAAGCTTTCTTT. This translates into CSARWVRQVEAFF.